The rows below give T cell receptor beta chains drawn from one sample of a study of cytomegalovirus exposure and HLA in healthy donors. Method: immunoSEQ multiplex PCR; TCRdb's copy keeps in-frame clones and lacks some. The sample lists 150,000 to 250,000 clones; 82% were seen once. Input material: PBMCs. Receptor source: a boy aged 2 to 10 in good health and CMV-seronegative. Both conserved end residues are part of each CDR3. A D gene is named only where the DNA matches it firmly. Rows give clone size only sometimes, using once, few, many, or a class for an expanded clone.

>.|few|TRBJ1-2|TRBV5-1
TGCGCCAGCAGCCTAGACACAGGGACTAACTATGGCTACACCTTC
CASSLDTGTNYGYTF
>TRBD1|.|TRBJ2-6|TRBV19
TGTGCCAGTAGTATAAGGGCAACAGGGGGGAGGACTGGGGCCAACGTCCTGACTTTC
CASSIRATGGRTGANVLTF
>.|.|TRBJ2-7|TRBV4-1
TGCGCCAGCAGCCAAGCGCCGTTCCCTACCTTCTACGAGCAGTACTTC
CASSQAPFPTFYEQYF
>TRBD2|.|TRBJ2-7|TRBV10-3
TGTGCCATCAAACAGGGACTAGCGGAAACCTACGAGCAGTACTTC
CAIKQGLAETYEQYF
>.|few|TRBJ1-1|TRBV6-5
TGTGCCAGCAGTTCAGGGTTGAACACTGAAGCTTTCTTT
CASSSGLNTEAFF
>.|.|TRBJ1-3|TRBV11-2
TGTGCCAGCAGCTTAGGATCAGACATTTCTGGAAACACCATATATTTT
CASSLGSDISGNTIYF
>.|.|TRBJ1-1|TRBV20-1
TGCAGTGCTAGGGGCAGGGCTGAAGCTTTCTTT
CSARGRAEAFF
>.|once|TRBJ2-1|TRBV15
TGTGCCACCAGCAGATACCAGGGGTTCAATGAGCAGTTCTTC
CATSRYQGFNEQFF
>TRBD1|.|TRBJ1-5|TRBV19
TGTGCCAGAACCGGGACAGGGTCTGGGAATCAGCCCCAGCATTTT
CARTGTGSGNQPQHF
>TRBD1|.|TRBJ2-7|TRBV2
TGTGCCAGCAGGGTGGCGACAGGGGAGTTCGAGCAGTACTTC
CASRVATGEFEQYF
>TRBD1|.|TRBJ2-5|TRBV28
TGTGCCAGCAGAGCCCCGACAGGGGAAGAGACCCAGTACTTC
CASRAPTGEETQYF
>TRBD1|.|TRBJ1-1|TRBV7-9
TGTGCCAGCAGCTCCAAAGACAGGGGGCGTACTGAAGCTTTCTTT
CASSSKDRGRTEAFF
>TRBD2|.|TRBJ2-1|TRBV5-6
TGTGCCAGCAGCTTGCTAGCGGGGCTCTACAATGAGCAGTTCTTC
CASSLLAGLYNEQFF
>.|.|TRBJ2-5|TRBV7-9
TGTGCCAGCAACGGCCCAGGCCTCTCCCAAGAGACCCAGTACTTC
CASNGPGLSQETQYF
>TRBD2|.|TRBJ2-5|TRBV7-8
TGTGCCAGCAGCTTAGGGCGGGGGGAGGAAGAGACCCAGTACTTC
CASSLGRGEEETQYF
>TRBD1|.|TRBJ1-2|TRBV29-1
TGCAGCGTTGAAGTTGGGACAGGGCTGGGGTATGGCTACACCTTC
CSVEVGTGLGYGYTF
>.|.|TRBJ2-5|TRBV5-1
TGCGCCAGCAGCTTGGAAGCCGGAGGCACCCAGTACTTC
CASSLEAGGTQYF
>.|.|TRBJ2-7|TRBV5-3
TGTGCCAGAAGCCCCCGGGGGGCCGACTACGAGCAGTACTTC
CARSPRGADYEQYF
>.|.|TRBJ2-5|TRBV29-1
TGCAGCGTTGAGCAATACAGGGGAGGCTTCATTTTTCAAGAGACCCAGTACTTC
CSVEQYRGGFIFQETQYF
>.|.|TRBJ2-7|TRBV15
TGTGCCACCAGCAGAGTGGGGACACAGAGTGCCGAGCAGTACTTC
CATSRVGTQSAEQYF
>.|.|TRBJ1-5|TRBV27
TGTGCCAGCAGTTCCCTGCGGGCCAATCAGCCCCAGCATTTT
CASSSLRANQPQHF
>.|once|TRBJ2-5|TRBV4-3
TGCGCCAGCAGCCAAGCATGGCCGAGGTTTCAAGAGACCCAGTACTTC
CASSQAWPRFQETQYF
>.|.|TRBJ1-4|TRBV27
TGTGCCAGCAGTTTATCGGTTTCAGCTAATGAAAAACTGTTTTTT
CASSLSVSANEKLFF
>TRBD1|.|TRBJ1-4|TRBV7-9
TGTGCCAGCAGCTCGGACAGGGCCCGTGAAAAACTGTTTTTT
CASSSDRAREKLFF
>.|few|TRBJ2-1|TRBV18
TGTGCCAGCTCACCTCAGGTGGGCAGCCTTTCGAACAATGAGCAGTTCTTC
CASSPQVGSLSNNEQFF
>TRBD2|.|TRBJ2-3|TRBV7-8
TGTGCCAGCAGCGGACGAGTACTAGCGGGGGGTCGAGATACGCAGTATTTT
CASSGRVLAGGRDTQYF
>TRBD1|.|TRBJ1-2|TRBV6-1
TGTGCCAGCAGCTCGAAGACAGGGGACAGCTATGGCTACACCTTC
CASSSKTGDSYGYTF
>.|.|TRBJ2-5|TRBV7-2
TGTGCCAGCAGCTTAGTGTCAGGACTGGGAGAGACCCAGTACTTC
CASSLVSGLGETQYF
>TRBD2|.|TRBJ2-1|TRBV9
TGTGCCAGCAGCCCCAGCGGGGCGAGCTCCTACAATGAGCAGTTCTTC
CASSPSGASSYNEQFF
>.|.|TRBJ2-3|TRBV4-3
TGCGCCAGCAGCCAAGATGAACGGGGATACACAGATACGCAGTATTTT
CASSQDERGYTDTQYF
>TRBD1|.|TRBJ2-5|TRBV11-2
TGTGCCAGCAGCTTAGATTTGGGGACAGGGAGCGGGGAGACCCAGTACTTC
CASSLDLGTGSGETQYF
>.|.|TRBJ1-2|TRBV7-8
TGTGCCAGCAGCTTTAACAGGGCTTTCGGTTCTAACTATGGCTACACCTTC
CASSFNRAFGSNYGYTF
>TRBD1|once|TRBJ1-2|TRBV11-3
TGTGCCAGCAGCCCTCCGGACAGGTCAGGAGGTAACTATGGCTACACCTTC
CASSPPDRSGGNYGYTF
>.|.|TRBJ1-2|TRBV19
TGTGCCAGTACCCCCGAACAGGGCTATGGCTACACCTTC
CASTPEQGYGYTF
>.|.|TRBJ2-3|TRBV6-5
TGTGCCAGCAGACGCCGGGGAAGGTCAGATACGCAGTATTTT
CASRRRGRSDTQYF
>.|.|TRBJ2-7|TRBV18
TGTGCCAGCTCACCTGGGCCCCCCGGGGCCTACGAGCAGTACTTC
CASSPGPPGAYEQYF
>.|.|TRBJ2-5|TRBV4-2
TGTGCCAGCAGCCAAGATGGAGGAGAGACCCAGTACTTC
CASSQDGGETQYF